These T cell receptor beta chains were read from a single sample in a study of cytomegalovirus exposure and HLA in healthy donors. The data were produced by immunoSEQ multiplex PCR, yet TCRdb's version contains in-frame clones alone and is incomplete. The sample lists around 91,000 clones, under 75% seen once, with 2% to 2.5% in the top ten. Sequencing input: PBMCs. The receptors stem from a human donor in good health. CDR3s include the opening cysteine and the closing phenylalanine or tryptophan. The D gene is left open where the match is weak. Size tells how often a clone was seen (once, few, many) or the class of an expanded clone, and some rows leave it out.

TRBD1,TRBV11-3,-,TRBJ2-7,CASSVLTGLYEQYF,TGTGCCAGCAGCGTATTGACAGGGCTCTACGAGCAGTACTTC
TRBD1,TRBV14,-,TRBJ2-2,CASSQETGVYTGELFF,TGTGCCAGCAGCCAAGAAACAGGGGTATACACCGGGGAGCTGTTTTTT
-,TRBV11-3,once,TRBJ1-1,CASGLTGQNTEAFF,TGTGCCAGCGGTTTGACGGGACAGAACACTGAAGCTTTCTTT
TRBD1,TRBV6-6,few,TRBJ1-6,CASSFGQGGSPLHF,TGTGCCAGCAGTTTTGGACAGGGTGGTTCACCCCTCCACTTT
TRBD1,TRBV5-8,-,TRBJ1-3,CASSSYRGQGNTIYF,TGTGCCAGCAGCTCATACAGGGGGCAAGGAAACACCATATATTTT
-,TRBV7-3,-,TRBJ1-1,CASSSDPLGVNTEAFF,TGTGCCAGCAGCTCTGACCCGCTCGGGGTGAACACTGAAGCTTTCTTT
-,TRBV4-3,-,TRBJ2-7,CASSQENQDSQYF,TGCGCCAGCAGCCAAGAGAATCAGGATTCACAGTACTTC
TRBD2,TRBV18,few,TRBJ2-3,CASSPGLAGTDTQYF,TGTGCCAGCTCACCAGGGCTAGCGGGGACAGATACGCAGTATTTT
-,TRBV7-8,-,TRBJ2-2,CAVKPGQRNTGELFF,TGTGCCGTAAAACCGGGACAAAGGAACACCGGGGAGCTGTTTTTT
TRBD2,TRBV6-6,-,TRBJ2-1,CASSYERGVSKFF,TGTGCCAGCAGTTATGAGCGGGGGGTATCTAAGTTCTTC
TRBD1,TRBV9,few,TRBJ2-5,CASSPEDRALSTQYF,TGTGCCAGCAGCCCTGAGGACAGGGCCCTCTCGACCCAGTACTTC
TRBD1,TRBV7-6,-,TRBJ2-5,CASSLGTGVGETQYF,TGTGCCAGCAGCTTAGGGACAGGGGTGGGAGAGACCCAGTACTTC
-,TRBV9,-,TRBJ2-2,CASSVAQGSNTGELFF,TGTGCCAGCAGCGTAGCTCAGGGGTCGAACACCGGGGAGCTGTTTTTT
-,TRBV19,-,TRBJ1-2,CASRIGQKINYGYTF,TGTGCCAGTAGGATCGGACAGAAGATTAACTATGGCTACACCTTC
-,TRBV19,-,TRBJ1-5,CASSMRPQGQVYSNQPQHF,TGTGCCAGTAGTATGAGACCTCAGGGGCAAGTCTATAGCAATCAGCCCCAGCATTTT
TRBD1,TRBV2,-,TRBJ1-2,CASSSGTGSGYTF,TGTGCCAGCAGCAGCGGGACAGGCAGCGGCTACACCTTC
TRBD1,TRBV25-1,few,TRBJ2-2,CASSEDRDTGELFF,TGTGCCAGCAGTGAGGACAGGGACACCGGGGAGCTGTTTTTT
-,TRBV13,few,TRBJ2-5,CASSFRGSPKETQYF,TGTGCCAGCAGCTTTAGAGGGAGCCCCAAAGAGACCCAGTACTTC
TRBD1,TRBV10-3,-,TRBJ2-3,CAIRNIVPRQGAGTDTQYF,TGTGCCATCAGAAATATAGTACCCCGACAGGGGGCGGGCACAGATACGCAGTATTTT
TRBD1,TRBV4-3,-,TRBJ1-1,CASSQDSRGVRAFF,TGCGCCAGCAGCCAAGATAGCAGGGGGGTGCGAGCTTTCTTT
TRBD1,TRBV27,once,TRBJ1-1,CASSSGTGVETEAFF,TGTGCCAGCAGTTCGGGGACAGGGGTTGAAACTGAAGCTTTCTTT
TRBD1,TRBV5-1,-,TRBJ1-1,CASSFLTGDTEAFF,TGCGCCAGCAGCTTTTTAACAGGGGACACTGAAGCTTTCTTT
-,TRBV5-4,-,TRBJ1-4,CASSSKRTSEKLFF,TGTGCCAGCAGCTCTAAGCGGACGAGTGAAAAACTGTTTTTT
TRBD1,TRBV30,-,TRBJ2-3,CACDRGTSTDTQYF,TGTGCCTGTGACAGGGGTACTAGCACAGATACGCAGTATTTT
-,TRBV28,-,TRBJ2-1,CASSPTGGRLYEQFF,TGTGCCAGCAGTCCCACAGGTGGCCGCCTCTATGAGCAGTTCTTC
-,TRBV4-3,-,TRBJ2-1,CASSQEPGNEQFF,TGCGCCAGCAGCCAAGAGCCAGGCAATGAGCAGTTCTTC
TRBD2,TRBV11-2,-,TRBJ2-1,CASSFNHGGAAYNEQFF,TGTGCCAGCAGCTTTAACCACGGGGGGGCGGCCTACAATGAGCAGTTCTTC
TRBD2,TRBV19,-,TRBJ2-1,CASSIGLAGDYNEQFF,TGTGCCAGTAGTATAGGACTAGCGGGGGACTACAATGAGCAGTTCTTC